This entry features one T cell receptor (beta chain) sequence. Its cognate antigen is unknown. Amplified TCR beta CDR3 regions were obtained using RNA transcripts as template. The authors performed first-round RT-PCR with HTBI primers and then a second-round multiplex PCR. TCRdb independently ran MiXCR on the multiplex PCR reads; one entry per CDR3 protein. In the table there are roughly 1.1 million distinct CDR3 sequences, less than 45% of which are singletons. This sample is drawn from a study of Graves' ophthalmopathy and Graves' hyperthyroidism. Notes on the study in general: The model flagged ophthalmopathy progression at more than 70% sensitivity and about 72% specificity.

The source is an adult man with Graves' hyperthyroidism. The sequenced sample consisted of peripheral blood or thyroid tissue (not recorded which).

CDR3 DNA sequence: TGTGCCAGCAGCCTTACTAGGCGAGGAAACACCATATATTTT. Protein: CASSLTRRGNTIYF. This chain uses TRBV9 with TRBJ1-3, with D unclear. Germline CDR1 SGDLS, CDR2 YYNGEE. V was trimmed by 4 bases and J by 4 bases, leaving 12 bases between them. CDR3 length equals 14 residues.